The 29 T cell receptor beta chains below all came from one sample that was sequenced in a study of T cells after yellow fever vaccination. One entry per CDR3 protein results from TCRdb running MiXCR on the 5' RACE reads. In the table there are some 160,000 distinct CDR3 sequences, around 9% of which are singletons. The source was CD8+ T cells sorted from PBMCs, collected 45 days after the yellow fever booster vaccination. These receptors came from a man between 18 and 35 years old who received the YFV17D yellow fever vaccine.

This clonotype was recorded a few times. The J gene is TRBJ2-3, the V gene TRBV4-3; 11 bases are a match to TRBD2. Per the germline V gene, CDR1 is LGHNA and CDR2 is YSLEER. CDR3 length equals 17 residues. Losses at the gene ends were 3 bases for V and 2 bases for J; bases not matched to a gene: 7. The DNA of the CDR3 is TGCGCCAGCAGCCAGTGGGCTAGCGGGGGGAACACAGATACGCAGTATTTT. This codes for CASSQWASGGNTDTQYF.

V and J are TRBV15 and TRBJ1-5; possibly TRBD1 for D (6 bases). The CDR3 has 14 residues. Germline V gene lookup returns CDR1 LNHNV and CDR2 YYDKDF (reference sequence). The V end was cut by 2 bases, the J end by 7 bases, with 12 bases between. The CDR3 sequence is CATSRRTGRQPQHF. In DNA form, the CDR3 reads TGTGCCACCAGCAGACGTACAGGGAGACAGCCCCAGCATTTT. Full variable domain (rest looked up from reference TRBV15 and TRBJ1-5): DAMVIQNPRYQVTQFGKPVTLSCSQTLNHNVMYWYQQKSSQAPKLLFHYYDKDFNNEADTPDNFQSRRPNTSFCFLDIRSPGLGDTAMYLCATSRRTGRQPQHFGDGTRLSIL.

This clonotype was counted only a few times. J is TRBJ1-2 and V is TRBV12-3 or TRBV12-4; TRBD1 aligns across 7 bases. With 2 bases clipped from V and 3 bases from J, the junction kept 12 bases outside the gene matches. The CDR3 consists of 17 residues. In DNA, the CDR3 is TGTGCCAGCAGTTTACTTAGGAGACAGGGATACGACTATGGCTACACCTTC. Translated, it gives CASSLLRRQGYDYGYTF.

This clonotype was found a few times. V usage is TRBV10-3 and J usage is TRBJ2-3; D remains unclear. Germline values: CDR1 ENHRY, CDR2 SYGVKD. There are 14 residues in the CDR3. V was shortened by 4 bases and J by 0 bases, with 8 bases between the two germline ends. CDR3 region: CAISGKVSTDTQYF. CDR3 DNA: TGTGCCATCAGTGGCAAGGTTAGCACAGATACGCAGTATTTT.

This clonotype was seen ten or more times. This chain connects TRBV7-9 to TRBJ1-1; D gene uncertain. This CDR3 contains 14 residues. CDR1 and CDR2 (germline): SEHNR, FQNEAQ (reference sequence). Trimming took off 3 bases at V and 0 bases at J, with 8 bases between the two ends. The CDR3 loop is CASSFATMNTEAFF. In nucleotides, the CDR3 is TGTGCCAGCAGCTTTGCCACCATGAACACTGAAGCTTTCTTT.

There are many counts of this clonotype. The V call is TRBV5-5, the J call TRBJ1-1, with 11 bases matching TRBD1. Losses at the gene ends were 4 bases for V and 4 bases for J; bases not matched to a gene: 6. Germline CDR1 and CDR2: SGHKS and YYEKEE (reference sequence). This CDR3 is 15 amino acids long. The CDR3 protein is CASSLGQGAITEAFF. The DNA for the CDR3 is TGTGCCAGCAGCCTCGGACAGGGGGCGATCACTGAAGCTTTCTTT. Variable domain in full (rest from reference TRBV5-5 and TRBJ1-1): DAGVTQSPTHLIKTRGQQVTLRCSPISGHKSVSWYQQVLGQGPQFIFQYYEKEERGRGNFPDRFSARQFPNYSSELNVNALLLGDSALYLCASSLGQGAITEAFFGQGTRLTVV.

This clonotype was observed a few times. V is TRBV12-3 or TRBV12-4 and J is TRBJ2-2; the match to TRBD1 covers 9 bases. Trimming at V came to 6 bases and at J to 6 bases, leaving 5 bases not matched to a gene. This CDR3 contains 14 residues. The CDR3, as DNA: TGTGCCAGCAGGGACAGGGGTTATTCCGGGGAGCTGTTTTTT. As protein: CASRDRGYSGELFF.

This clonotype was observed many times. CDR3 nucleotide sequence: TGTGCCAGTACCATGAGTTGGTCTCCCCAAGAGACCCAGTACTTC. It specifies CASTMSWSPQETQYF. The chain is built from TRBV7-2 and TRBJ2-5; D gene ambiguous. CDR3 size: 15 residues. V was cut by 9 bases and J by 1 base, with 18 bases left in between. Germline V gene data show CDR1 as SGHTA and CDR2 as FQGNSA.

Points on this clonotype: One end of the junction does not line up with germline, which may come from a read error. This chain links TRBV12-5 with TRBJ2-1, with TRBD1 matching over 7 bases. Germline lookup yields CDR1 LGHNT and CDR2 FRNRAP. The CDR3 is 14 residues long. The CDR3 sequence: CASGLVQGTNEQLF. CDR3 in DNA: TGTGCTAGTGGTTTGGTACAGGGGACGAATGAGCAGCTCTTC.

This clonotype turned up a few times. V gene TRBV5-1 combines with J gene TRBJ2-5; D is undetermined. V lost 2 bases and J 0 bases, leaving 8 bases between the germline ends. Germline CDR1 SGHRS, CDR2 YFSETQ. The CDR3 has 14 amino acids. CDR3 sequence: CASSLRQYQETQYF. In nucleotides, the CDR3 is TGCGCCAGCAGCTTACGCCAGTACCAAGAGACCCAGTACTTC.

This clonotype has only a few counts. V and J are TRBV4-1 and TRBJ2-2; D ambiguous. V was clipped by 3 bases and J by 6 bases, with 5 bases between them. This CDR3 spans 12 amino acids. CDR1 is MGHRA and CDR2 is YSYEKL in the germline V gene. CDR3 region: CASSHRSGELFF. The CDR3 DNA reads as TGCGCCAGCAGCCACAGGTCCGGGGAGCTGTTTTTT.

This clonotype has a count of ten or more. The chain carries TRBV19 and TRBJ2-3; D remains unclear. The V and J ends lost 5 bases and 2 bases respectively, with 14 bases between them. The CDR3 contains 15 residues. Germline CDR1 reads LNHDA; CDR2 reads SQIVND (reference sequence). The CDR3 sequence: CASSRAYETTDTQYF. The CDR3 nucleotides read TGTGCCAGTAGTCGGGCTTACGAGACCACAGATACGCAGTATTTT.

The chain employs TRBV7-9 and TRBJ2-1; possibly TRBD1 or TRBD2 for D (5 bases each). The CDR3 totals 14 residues. Trimming pared 6 bases from V and 8 bases from J, leaving 17 bases between. Looked up from germline, CDR1 is SEHNR and CDR2 is FQNEAQ (reference sequence). CDR3: CASSPEGRSDEQFF. Written as DNA, the CDR3 is TGTGCCAGCAGTCCCGAGGGACGGTCCGATGAGCAGTTCTTC.

This clonotype appeared a few times. This sequence joins TRBV14 and TRBJ2-2; D is possibly TRBD1 (5 bases). The CDR3 is 14 residues long. Trimming pared 4 bases from V and 5 bases from J, leaving 11 bases between. Germline values: CDR1 SGHDN, CDR2 FVKESK. CDR3 DNA: TGTGCCAGCAGCCTCGCGGCAGGGACCGGGGAGCTGTTTTTT. Translated, it gives CASSLAAGTGELFF. The full variable domain, with the rest looked up from reference TRBV14 and TRBJ2-2, is EAGVTQFPSHSVIEKGQTVTLRCDPISGHDNLYWYRRVMGKEIKFLLHFVKESKQDESGMPNNRFLAERTGGTYSTLKVQPAELEDSGVYFCASSLAAGTGELFFGEGSRLTVL.

The chain combines TRBV20-1 with TRBJ1-1; 9 nucleotides align to TRBD1. V shed 3 bases and J 0 bases; nucleotides not matched to a gene: 2. Germline loops: CDR1 DFQATT, CDR2 SNEGSKA (reference sequence). CDR3 length: 14 residues. The CDR3 sequence: CSARDRGMNTEAFF. The CDR3 region has the DNA TGCAGTGCTAGGGACAGGGGCATGAACACTGAAGCTTTCTTT.

This clonotype has a handful of counts. V gene TRBV3-1 combines with J gene TRBJ2-5; 7 bases line up with TRBD2. The CDR3 loop spans 16 amino acids. Germline V gives CDR1 LGHDT, CDR2 YNNKEL (reference sequence). V lost 5 bases to trimming and J lost 4 bases; unmatched junction nucleotides: 13. The CDR3 DNA is TGTGCCAGCAGCTCTACCACACTAGCGCCCGGAGAGACCCAGTACTTC. This gives the protein CASSSTTLAPGETQYF.

This rearrangement joins TRBV5-6 to TRBJ2-6; D gene unclear. Germline V gene data show CDR1 as SGHDT and CDR2 as YYEEEE. V lost 5 bases and J lost 4, with 13 bases in between. This CDR3 has 15 residues. CDR3 sequence reads: CASRVSLAGANVLTF. The CDR3, as DNA: TGTGCCAGCAGAGTATCGTTGGCAGGGGCCAACGTCCTGACTTTC.

This clonotype was found a few times. CDR3 sequence (DNA): TGTGCCAGCAGCCCCCGGTTTTACTCCTATAATTCACCCCTCCACTTT. This codes for CASSPRFYSYNSPLHF. This chain links TRBV9 with TRBJ1-6; unclear D gene. The CDR3 consists of 16 residues. V dropped 4 bases and J dropped 0 bases, with 11 bases sitting between them. CDR1 and CDR2 (germline): SGDLS, YYNGEE.

This chain's CDR3 is CASTGGLEGTDTQYF. CDR3 DNA sequence: TGCGCCAGCACTGGGGGTCTGGAGGGCACAGATACGCAGTATTTT. The rearrangement uses TRBV5-1 and TRBJ2-3; either TRBD1 or TRBD2 may supply D (5 bases each). Germline V gives CDR1 SGHRS, CDR2 YFSETQ. This CDR3 contains 15 residues. V was cut by 6 bases and J by 1 base, with 15 bases left in between.

The chain has TRBV6-5 and TRBJ2-3, with TRBD2 matching 9 bases. This CDR3 has 16 amino acids. V lost 2 bases, J lost 5 bases, and 8 bases stayed unmatched. Germline CDR1 reads MNHEY; CDR2 reads SVGAGI. The CDR3 nucleotides are TGTGCCAGCAGTTACGGGGCGGGGGGGCCGCAAGATACGCAGTATTTT. This encodes CASSYGAGGPQDTQYF.

The chain recombines TRBV7-9 with TRBJ2-5, with D possibly TRBD1 on 5 matching bases. The CDR3 consists of 14 residues. Germline CDR1 reads SEHNR; CDR2 reads FQNEAQ (reference sequence). The V end lost 5 bases, the J end lost 4 bases, and 14 bases lay between the germline ends. This chain's CDR3 is CASSTTTGPETQYF. CDR3 in DNA: TGTGCCAGCAGCACTACCACAGGACCAGAGACCCAGTACTTC.

Only a few counts were recorded for this clonotype. The chain uses TRBV5-5 and TRBJ2-5; perhaps D is TRBD1 or TRBD2 (5 bases each). The germline CDR1 and CDR2 sequences are SGHKS and YYEKEE (reference sequence). The CDR3 runs 15 residues. Trimming removed 3 bases at V and 1 base at J, with 13 bases between. The CDR3 loop reads CASSSGWDGQETQYF. Written as DNA, the CDR3 is TGTGCCAGCAGCTCTGGCTGGGACGGCCAAGAGACCCAGTACTTC.

This clonotype was counted a few times. The CDR3 sequence: CASSITIGPYQETQYF. DNA of the CDR3: TGTGCCAGCAGCATTACTATCGGGCCGTACCAAGAGACCCAGTACTTC. The rearrangement uses TRBV6-5 and TRBJ2-5; D gene ambiguous. Trimming stripped 6 bases from V and 0 bases from J, with 17 bases between. The germline V gene encodes CDR1 MNHEY and CDR2 SVGAGI. CDR3 length equals 16 residues.

Turning to this clonotype: A junction boundary mismatches the germline segment, possibly from a read error. This rearrangement joins TRBV7-4 to TRBJ1-1; TRBD1 aligns across 11 bases. Germline V gene lookup returns CDR1 SGHVT and CDR2 SQSDAQ. The CDR3 loop spans 17 amino acids. The CDR3 region has the DNA TGTGTCAGCAGCGTGGACAGGGGGCATCATGAGAACACTGAAGCTTTCTTT. Protein product: CVSSVDRGHHENTEAFF.

This clonotype was found many times. The V call is TRBV5-1, the J call TRBJ2-3; D is unresolved. CDR3 length: 15 residues. CDR1 SGHRS and CDR2 YFSETQ come from the germline V gene. Trimming took off 8 bases at V and 5 bases at J, with 21 bases between the two ends. The CDR3 protein is CASPSIRDPRDTQYF. CDR3 coding DNA: TGCGCCAGTCCCAGTATACGAGATCCTCGAGATACGCAGTATTTT. Variable domain in full (rest from reference TRBV5-1 and TRBJ2-3): KAGVTQTPRYLIKTRGQQVTLSCSPISGHRSVSWYQQTPGQGLQFLFEYFSETQRNKGNFPGRFSGRQFSNSRSEMNVSTLELGDSALYLCASPSIRDPRDTQYFGPGTRLTVL.

There are a few counts of this clonotype. This rearrangement joins TRBV4-1 to TRBJ2-1, with D unresolved. Germline assignment: CDR1 MGHRA and CDR2 YSYEKL. Trimming shortened V by 4 bases and J by 6 bases, and 7 bases separated the two germline ends. This CDR3 spans 12 amino acids. The CDR3 here is CASSLGPNEQFF. DNA of the CDR3: TGCGCCAGCAGCCTCGGACCCAATGAGCAGTTCTTC.

This clonotype has ten or more counts. The rearrangement uses TRBV5-1 and TRBJ2-1, with D hard to call. The CDR3 has 14 residues. Germline V gives CDR1 SGHRS, CDR2 YFSETQ. V was pared by 4 bases and J by 2 bases, with 10 bases between. The CDR3 is CASSPMHPYNEQFF. The CDR3, as DNA: TGCGCCAGCAGCCCGATGCATCCCTACAATGAGCAGTTCTTC.

V is TRBV27 and J is TRBJ2-7, with no clear D. The CDR3 contains 16 residues. Germline CDR1 MNHEY, CDR2 SMNVEV (reference sequence). The V and J ends lost 1 base and 0 bases respectively, with 13 bases between them. Here the CDR3 DNA reads TGTGCCAGCAGTTTATATAGACCCCCAGGCTCCTACGAGCAGTACTTC. It yields the protein CASSLYRPPGSYEQYF.

The V gene is TRBV7-3, the J gene TRBJ2-1; the match to TRBD1 covers 7 bases. CDR1 and CDR2 from the germline V gene are SGHTA and FQGTGA. The CDR3 contains 19 residues. V gave up 5 bases and J gave up 4 bases; unmatched junction bases: 20. The CDR3 is CASSLRRWGSGTVYNEQFF. In DNA, the CDR3 is TGTGCCAGCAGCCTTAGGCGGTGGGGTTCAGGGACAGTTTACAATGAGCAGTTCTTC.